Described below is a single TCR beta chain sequence and its context. Its target is not known. The CDR3 length is 13 residues. The germline V gene encodes CDR1 KGHSH and CDR2 LQKENI. TCRdb called the 5' RACE reads again in MiXCR, with one record for every CDR3 protein. The table includes 11,000 to 15,000 distinct CDR3 sequences, 35% to 45% detected once. The data are from a study of T cell repertoires and leukemia-associated antigens. At the level of the study: Each sample gave roughly 3 to 5.5 million effective reads.

Findings and caveats of the study: V, J, VDJ and CDR3 counts did not differ significantly among groups.

The chain recombines TRBV18 with TRBJ2-4; D is perhaps TRBD1 or TRBD2 (5 bases each). The sequencing input was CD3+ T cells sorted from blood and cultured. This clonotype originated in a female donor in good health. The CDR3 region is CVSSPGRKNIQYF. As DNA, the CDR3 is TGTGTCAGTTCACCGGGGCGCAAAAACATTCAGTACTTC.